These T cell receptor beta chains were read from a single sample in a study of blood T cell repertoires in COVID-19. TCRdb's copy holds only in-frame clones and misses some; the assay was immunoSEQ multiplex PCR. The table lists 310,000 or so clones, approximately 90% of them singletons. Sequenced material: PBMCs or T cells enriched from blood (not recorded which). The receptor set was obtained from a woman aged 18-30 years who had recovered from COVID-19. The CDR3 runs from the conserved cysteine through the conserved F or W. D genes are given only for firm matches.

j_call | d_call | v_call | cdr3_length | cdr3_nt | cdr3_aa
TRBJ2-1 | TRBD2 | TRBV3-1/TRBV3-2 | 17 | TGTGCCAGCAGCCCTTATCTAAAGCGGGGGTCCAACAATGAGCAGTTCTTC | CASSPYLKRGSNNEQFF
TRBJ2-3 | TRBD2 | TRBV2 | 14 | TGTGCCAGCAGTGTTCTAGCGGATACAGATACGCAGTATTTT | CASSVLADTDTQYF
TRBJ2-3 | TRBD2 | TRBV7-3 | 19 | TGTGCCAGCAGCTTATTGGGACTAGCGGGAGGGGGAAGCACAGATACGCAGTATTTT | CASSLLGLAGGGSTDTQYF
TRBJ2-7 | . | TRBV19 | 14 | TGTGCCAGTAGTATAGATACAGGGACCTACGAGCAGTACTTC | CASSIDTGTYEQYF
TRBJ2-7 | . | TRBV4-2 | 15 | TGTGCCAGCAGCCAAGTTTCGAGGGGAGGTTACGAGCAGTACTTC | CASSQVSRGGYEQYF
TRBJ1-2 | . | TRBV5-1 | 13 | TGCGCCAGCAATCCTGACAGAAACTATGGCTACACCTTC | CASNPDRNYGYTF
TRBJ1-1 | . | TRBV7-6 | 18 | TGTGCCAGCAGCTTTGGTGGGAGAACAGATCTCACCAACACTGAAGCTTTCTTT | CASSFGGRTDLTNTEAFF
TRBJ2-5 | TRBD2 | TRBV4-3 | 16 | TGCGCCAGCAGCCAAGAACTAGCGGGAGTCGGAGAGACCCAGTACTTC | CASSQELAGVGETQYF
TRBJ1-5 | . | TRBV7-2 | 16 | TGTGCCAGCAGCCCCCGGACAGATTATAGCAATCAGCCCCAGCATTTT | CASSPRTDYSNQPQHF
TRBJ2-2 | . | TRBV7-9 | 15 | TGTGCCAGCAGCCCTAATAACAGCCCCACCGGGGAGCTGTTTTTT | CASSPNNSPTGELFF
TRBJ1-1 | . | TRBV28 | 12 | TGTGCCAGCACTCAGGGTTCGGTTGAAGCTTTCTTT | CASTQGSVEAFF
TRBJ2-3 | TRBD2 | TRBV28 | 17 | TGTGCCAGCAGTTTATTACCAGCGGGGGATACCGCAGATACGCAGTATTTT | CASSLLPAGDTADTQYF
TRBJ1-3 | TRBD1 | TRBV2 | 14 | TGTGCCAGCAGTTCGACAGGGTTTGGAAACACCATATATTTT | CASSSTGFGNTIYF
TRBJ1-1 | . | TRBV10-3 | 13 | TGTGCCATCAGTGAGTCGGAGGGCACTGAAGCTTTCTTT | CAISESEGTEAFF
TRBJ2-7 | TRBD1 | TRBV27 | 16 | TGTGCCAGCAGTGCGGGGACAGGGGGCACGACCTACGAGCAGTACTTC | CASSAGTGGTTYEQYF
TRBJ2-1 | TRBD2 | TRBV9 | 17 | TGTGCCAGCAGCGTAGTTTTGGGCGGGAGTAGCGCAGGGGAGCAGTTCTTC | CASSVVLGGSSAGEQFF